One and the same sample provided the 32 T cell receptor beta chains below, sequenced in a study of T cells in Graves' hyperthyroidism and ophthalmopathy (dated by TCRdb to between 2018 and 2021). Library prep was done by multiplex PCR. The data were produced on an Illumina HiSeq 2000. The TCR beta CDR3 regions were amplified from the RNA transcripts. The TCR CDR3 was subjected to a first round of RT-PCR using the HTBI primer set and the Qiagen OneStep RT-PCR kit. The public sequencing data were trimmed at Q25 with fastp and processed into clonotypes with MiXCR by TCRdb, which kept only in-frame beta chains. All rows with the same CDR3 protein become a single entry with the most common DNA and genes. For this sample the table gives about 320,000 distinct CDR3 sequences, of which roughly 15% were detected only once. The ten most abundant clones make up 33% of the sample. The specimen was blood. All receptors derive from a man aged 25 to 40 with Graves' hyperthyroidism.

The rearrangement uses TRBV6-4 and TRBJ1-5; D is unclear. Trimming pared 4 bases from V and 7 bases from J, leaving 14 bases between. The CDR3 covers 14 residues. Per germline, CDR1 MRHNA and CDR2 SNTAGT. The CDR3 DNA is TGTGCCAGCAGTGCTGAACCGTTGACGCAGCCCCAGCATTTT. Translation: CASSAEPLTQPQHF.

The rearrangement links TRBV19 to TRBJ1-2; weak D call: TRBD1 (5 bases). V lost 6 bases to trimming and J lost 5 bases, with 13 bases between them. The CDR3 has 13 amino acids. Germline V gene sequence: CDR1 LNHDA, CDR2 SQIVND (reference sequence). The CDR3 DNA reads TGTGCCAGTAGGGACCAGGGCGTTTATGGCTACACCTTC. This gives the protein CASRDQGVYGYTF.

This clonotype was seen ten or more times. The chain combines TRBV27 with TRBJ2-1, with 7 nucleotides matching TRBD1. Germline-derived CDR1 and CDR2 are MNHEY and SMNVEV (reference sequence). V lost 2 bases, J lost 1 base, and 2 bases stayed unmatched. This CDR3 has 15 amino acids. The CDR3 coding sequence is TGTGCCAGCAGTTTACAGGGGGTGTCCTACAATGAGCAGTTCTTC. This translates into CASSLQGVSYNEQFF.

V is TRBV30 and J is TRBJ2-2; TRBD2 is a possible D gene (5 bases). This CDR3 region has 13 residues. In germline, CDR1 is GTSNPN, CDR2 SVGIG (reference sequence). V gave up 2 bases and J gave up 6 bases, with 10 bases separating them. The CDR3 spells CAWSLAWAGELFF. The CDR3 coding sequence is TGTGCCTGGAGTCTAGCTTGGGCCGGGGAGCTGTTTTTT. Looking up the rest from reference TRBV30 and TRBJ2-2 gives the full variable domain: SQTIHQWPATLVQPVGSPLSLECTVEGTSNPNLYWYRQAAGRGLQLLFYSVGIGQISSEVPQNLSASRPQDRQFILSSKKLLLSDSGFYLCAWSLAWAGELFFGEGSRLTVL.

This rearrangement joins TRBV5-1 to TRBJ2-1, with D maybe TRBD1 (5 bases). V shed 4 bases and J shed 0 bases, with 8 bases lying between them. This CDR3 has 14 residues. CDR1 is SGHRS, CDR2 YFSETQ, per germline. The CDR3 reads CASSTDTSYNEQFF. The DNA of the CDR3 is TGCGCCAGCAGCACGGACACCTCCTACAATGAGCAGTTCTTC. The full variable domain, in which reference TRBV5-1 and TRBJ2-1 provide the parts outside the CDR3, is KAGVTQTPRYLIKTRGQQVTLSCSPISGHRSVSWYQQTPGQGLQFLFEYFSETQRNKGNFPGRFSGRQFSNSRSEMNVSTLELGDSALYLCASSTDTSYNEQFFGPGTRLTVL.

This clonotype was seen many times. The chain links TRBV20-1 to TRBJ2-7; D could derive from TRBD1 or TRBD2 (6 bases each). Deletions cut 1 base from V and 6 bases from J, with 10 bases between. The germline gives CDR1 DFQATT, CDR2 SNEGSKA (reference sequence). This CDR3 region has 12 residues. The chain's CDR3 is CSARGGAGEQYF. CDR3 bases: TGCAGTGCTAGAGGGGGGGCGGGCGAGCAGTACTTC.

Ten or more counts support this clonotype. CDR3 in amino acids: CAWSTGPDDNTDTQYF. The DNA of the CDR3 is TGTGCCTGGAGTACCGGACCCGACGATAACACAGATACGCAGTATTTT. The V gene is TRBV30, the J gene TRBJ2-3; no clear D. Trimming shortened V by 2 bases and J by 2 bases, and 17 bases separated the two germline ends. The CDR3 runs to 16 residues. CDR1 is GTSNPN and CDR2 is SVGIG in the germline V gene (reference sequence).

This clonotype turned up a few times. The rearrangement uses TRBV20-1 and TRBJ1-5; perhaps TRBD1 as D (6 bases). The CDR3 extends over 13 amino acids. Germline loops: CDR1 DFQATT, CDR2 SNEGSKA (reference sequence). Trimming removed 3 bases from V and 7 bases from J, with 13 bases in between. CDR3 sequence (DNA): TGCAGTGCTAGGCCGGGGGGCAGCCAGCCCCAGCATTTT. This translates into CSARPGGSQPQHF.

This clonotype was counted ten times or more. The chain is built from TRBV12-3 or TRBV12-4 and TRBJ1-1, with D possibly matching TRBD1 (6 bases). This CDR3 has 12 amino acids. Trimming stripped 4 bases from V and 11 bases from J, with 14 bases between. The DNA of the CDR3 is TGTGCCAGCAGTTCGCGACAGGATTGGGCTTTCTTT. Amino acid sequence: CASSSRQDWAFF.

This clonotype has a count of ten or more. The chain recombines TRBV28 with TRBJ2-1, with 8 bases that match TRBD2. V lost 5 bases, J lost 7 bases, and 10 bases stayed unmatched. Germline V gene data show CDR1 as MDHEN and CDR2 as SYDVKM. The CDR3 loop spans 15 amino acids. CDR3: CASSTAGAGRNEQFF. Written as DNA, the CDR3 is TGTGCCAGCAGTACAGCGGGAGCGGGGAGAAATGAGCAGTTCTTC.

The CDR3 sequence: CAWNFGGNTEAFF. CDR3 coding DNA: TGTGCCTGGAATTTCGGCGGGAACACTGAAGCTTTCTTT. J is TRBJ1-1 and V is TRBV30, with D uncertain. V gave up 4 bases and J gave up 1 base, with 10 bases separating them. There are 13 residues in the CDR3. Looked up from germline, CDR1 is GTSNPN and CDR2 is SVGIG (reference sequence).

This clonotype was counted at least ten times. This chain connects TRBV7-2 to TRBJ2-1; maybe TRBD1 (6 bases). The V and J ends lost 0 bases and 8 bases respectively, with 8 bases between them. The CDR3 runs 13 residues. CDR1 and CDR2 from the germline V gene are SGHTA and FQGNSA. CDR3: CASSLADSHEQFF. CDR3 nucleotide sequence: TGTGCCAGCAGCTTAGCGGACAGTCATGAGCAGTTCTTC.

This clonotype appeared a few times. This chain connects TRBV19 to TRBJ2-5; 10 bases align to TRBD1. This CDR3 spans 14 amino acids. CDR1 is LNHDA, CDR2 SQIVND, per germline (reference sequence). The V and J ends lost 6 bases and 9 bases, in that order; junction bases with no gene match: 10. CDR3 in amino acids: CASSSGTGASAQYF. For the CDR3, the DNA is TGTGCCAGTAGCTCCGGGACAGGGGCCTCGGCCCAGTACTTC.

This clonotype was recorded many times. This chain joins TRBV28 and TRBJ2-1; 7 nucleotides line up with TRBD2. Germline CDR1 and CDR2: MDHEN and SYDVKM. With 5 bases clipped from V and 6 bases from J, the junction kept 16 bases outside the gene matches. The CDR3 totals 17 residues. The CDR3 nucleotides read TGTGCCAGCAGTCCCCTAAGGAGGCTCAGGGAGGGCAATGAGCAGTTCTTC. It codes for CASSPLRRLREGNEQFF.

There are many counts of this clonotype. The rearrangement uses TRBV5-8 and TRBJ2-1; a possible D gene is TRBD2 (6 bases). Deletions cut 4 bases from V and 1 base from J, with 15 bases between. This CDR3 spans 16 amino acids. CDR1 SGHTS and CDR2 YDEGEE come from the germline V gene. CDR3 sequence: CASSPGGAGSYNEQFF. In DNA form, the CDR3 reads TGTGCCAGCAGCCCCGGCGGGGCTGGGTCCTACAATGAGCAGTTCTTC.

The table lists this clonotype with a few counts. CDR3 protein: CASSSRDRTKNIQYF. For the CDR3, the DNA is TGTGCCAGCAGTTCGCGGGACCGCACCAAAAACATTCAGTACTTC. The chain joins TRBV27 to TRBJ2-4; D is possibly TRBD2 (6 bases). V lost 4 bases to trimming and J lost 2 bases, with 12 bases between them. This CDR3 spans 15 amino acids. The germline gives CDR1 MNHEY, CDR2 SMNVEV (reference sequence).

The chain is built from TRBV7-3 and TRBJ2-3, with a tentative D call TRBD2 (7 bases). The V end was cut by 3 bases, the J end by 5 bases, with 12 bases between. The CDR3 is 14 amino acids. CDR1 and CDR2 (germline): SGHTA, FQGTGA. This chain's CDR3 is CASSLGGPGDTQYF. CDR3 nucleotide sequence: TGTGCCAGCAGCTTGGGGGGGCCGGGAGATACGCAGTATTTT.

The table lists this clonotype with many counts. The V gene is TRBV28, the J gene TRBJ1-1; D unclear. CDR3 length: 13 amino acids. The V gene lost 2 bases and the J gene lost 10 bases, with 14 bases spanning the gap. Germline CDR1 is MDHEN and CDR2 is SYDVKM. The CDR3 protein is CASSLRAEKLAFF. The CDR3 nucleotides are TGTGCCAGCAGTTTAAGGGCAGAAAAACTAGCTTTCTTT.

This clonotype was picked up many times. CDR3 in DNA: TGCGCCAGCAGTGAGACTGGCTACACCGGGGAGCTGTTTTTT. This gives the protein CASSETGYTGELFF. The rearrangement links TRBV10-1 to TRBJ2-2; D is ambiguous. The CDR3 loop spans 14 amino acids. Deletions cut 2 bases from V and 3 bases from J, with 7 bases between. Germline V gene lookup returns CDR1 WNHNN and CDR2 SYGVQD (reference sequence).

The chain combines TRBV11-2 with TRBJ1-3; D is unresolved. CDR1 and CDR2 (germline): SGHAT, FQNNGV. V was clipped by 3 bases and J by 4 bases, with 10 bases between them. The CDR3 sequence is 14 residues long. CDR3 DNA: TGTGCCAGCAGCTTTAGGGAGTACGGAAACACCATATATTTT. Its protein product is CASSFREYGNTIYF.

V is TRBV19 and J is TRBJ2-2; 8 nucleotides line up with TRBD2. Germline assignment: CDR1 LNHDA and CDR2 SQIVND (reference sequence). V dropped 3 bases and J dropped 7; count of bases not matched to a gene: 13. This CDR3 has 17 amino acids. This chain's CDR3 is CASSILAGPGIGGELFF. In nucleotides, the CDR3 is TGTGCCAGTAGTATTTTAGCGGGACCCGGGATTGGCGGGGAGCTGTTTTTT. Full variable domain (outside the CDR3, taken from reference TRBV19 and TRBJ2-2): DGGITQSPKYLFRKEGQNVTLSCEQNLNHDAMYWYRQDPGQGLRLIYYSQIVNDFQKGDIAEGYSVSREKKESFPLTVTSAQKNPTAFYLCASSILAGPGIGGELFFGEGSRLTVL.

As for this clonotype: This clone may be a read error of a much larger clone one base away. The rearrangement uses TRBV6-1 and TRBJ2-7, with TRBD2 matching 8 bases. The CDR3 consists of 13 residues. The germline V gene has CDR1 MNHNS and CDR2 SASEGT. V dropped 11 bases and J dropped 1; count of bases not matched to a gene: 7. The CDR3 here is CAGMVAGSYEQYF. The DNA of the CDR3 is TGTGCCGGCATGGTAGCGGGATCCTACGAGCAGTACTTC.

This clonotype was recorded a few times. The genes are TRBV4-2 and TRBJ1-4, with TRBD1 identical over 7 bases. The CDR3 runs 18 residues. The V gene end was trimmed by 1 base and the J gene end by 3 bases; junction bases not matched to a gene: 11. In germline, CDR1 is LGHNA, CDR2 YNFKEQ. The CDR3 spells CASSQGGGWGTSNEKLFF. The CDR3 DNA is TGTGCCAGCAGCCAAGGAGGGGGCTGGGGGACTTCTAATGAAAAACTGTTTTTT.

This clonotype came up a few times. An end of the junction differs from the germline gene, which may be a read error. The gene calls are TRBV7-3 and TRBJ2-1; 7 bases are a match to TRBD1. Germline assignment: CDR1 SGHTA and CDR2 FQGTGA. This CDR3 has 15 residues. CDR3 bases: TGTGCCAGCAGCTTACGAGACAGGGCGTACAATGAGCAGTCCTTC. As protein: CASSLRDRAYNEQSF.

This clonotype was picked up many times. The chain uses TRBV18 and TRBJ1-1; D ambiguous. The CDR3 is made up of 11 amino acids. CDR1 and CDR2 (germline): KGHSH, LQKENI. V lost 7 bases, J lost 6 bases, and 9 bases lay in between. This CDR3 reads CASWSMAEAFF. The CDR3 nucleotides are TGTGCCAGCTGGAGTATGGCTGAAGCTTTCTTT.

This clonotype was counted only a few times. This chain links TRBV12-3 or TRBV12-4 with TRBJ1-1, with D perhaps matching TRBD1 (6 bases). The CDR3 is 14 amino acids. Trimming took off 6 bases at V and 4 bases at J, with 15 bases between the two ends. CDR3 in amino acids: CASRSTGTATEAFF. The CDR3, as DNA: TGTGCCAGCAGATCTACAGGGACCGCCACTGAAGCTTTCTTT.

This clonotype was detected many times. This chain uses TRBV10-3 with TRBJ2-7; 11 nucleotides align to TRBD2. The CDR3 covers 16 residues. Germline trimming cut 3 bases from V and 2 bases from J; bases unmatched to any gene: 6. CDR1 and CDR2 from the germline V gene are ENHRY and SYGVKD. In DNA form, the CDR3 reads TGTGCCATCAGTGATGGGACTAGCGGCCGACCCTACGAGCAGTACTTC. It translates to CAISDGTSGRPYEQYF.

This clonotype has a count of ten or more. The V and J genes are TRBV6-5 and TRBJ2-1, with a tentative D call TRBD2 (5 bases). Germline CDR1 MNHEY, CDR2 SVGAGI. The CDR3 length is 16 residues. Trimming left V 0 bases short and J 4 bases short, with 13 bases between. The DNA of the CDR3 is TGTGCCAGCAGTTACTCAGCGGTAGCGAGATACAATGAGCAGTTCTTC. Translation: CASSYSAVARYNEQFF.

The sample holds many counts of this clonotype. V and J are TRBV7-2 and TRBJ2-1; TRBD1 is a possible D gene (6 bases). The CDR3 runs 15 residues. Germline V lookup: CDR1 SGHTA, CDR2 FQGNSA. With 5 bases removed from V and 4 bases from J, the gap between germline ends came to 15 bases. The CDR3 is CASSRTGTRYNEQFF. The CDR3 DNA follows: TGTGCCAGCAGCCGCACTGGGACACGATACAATGAGCAGTTCTTC.

Of note for this clonotype: One base away lies a much larger clone, so this may be a sequencing read error. This sequence joins TRBV29-1 and TRBJ2-1, with 8 nucleotides matching TRBD1. V lost 5 bases to trimming and J lost 0 bases; unmatched junction nucleotides: 9. CDR3 size: 16 residues. Germline CDR1 reads SQVTM; CDR2 reads ANQGSEA. DNA for the CDR3: TGCAGCGTTCCCGCACCCAGGGGGCTCTCCTACAATGAGCAGTTCTTC. It is translated as CSVPAPRGLSYNEQFF.

This clonotype was recorded at least ten times. This chain joins TRBV6-4 and TRBJ2-3; D is ambiguous. Per the germline V gene, CDR1 is MRHNA and CDR2 is SNTAGT. CDR3 size: 14 residues. The V end lost 3 bases, the J end lost 0 bases, and 7 bases lay between the germline ends. This CDR3 reads CASSESGSTDTQYF. The CDR3 DNA sequence: TGTGCCAGCAGTGAGAGTGGCAGCACAGATACGCAGTATTTT.

The chain joins TRBV20-1 to TRBJ2-1, with no clear D. The CDR3 is 9 residues long. In germline, CDR1 is DFQATT, CDR2 SNEGSKA (reference sequence). V lost 7 bases, J lost 9 bases, and 7 bases lay in between. The CDR3 DNA reads TGCAGTGGCAACCGTGAGCAGTTCTTC. Protein: CSGNREQFF.